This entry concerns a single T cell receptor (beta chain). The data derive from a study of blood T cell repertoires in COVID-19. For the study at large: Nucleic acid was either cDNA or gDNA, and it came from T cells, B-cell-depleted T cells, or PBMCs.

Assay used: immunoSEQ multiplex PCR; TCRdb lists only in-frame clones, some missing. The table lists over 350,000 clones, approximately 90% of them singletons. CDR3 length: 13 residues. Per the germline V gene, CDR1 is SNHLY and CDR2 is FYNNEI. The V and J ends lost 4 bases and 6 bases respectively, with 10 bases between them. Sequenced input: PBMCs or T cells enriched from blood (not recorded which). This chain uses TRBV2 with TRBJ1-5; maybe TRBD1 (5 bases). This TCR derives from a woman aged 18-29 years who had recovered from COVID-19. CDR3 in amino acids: CASSGGVTQPQHF. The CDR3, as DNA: TGTGCCAGCAGTGGGGGGGTTACTCAGCCCCAGCATTTT.